Following are 15 T cell receptor beta chains from one sample sequenced in a study of beta chain features in type 1 diabetes. Study conclusions and caveats: All four CD4+ subsets of Type 1 diabetes patients contained TCRB CDR3s that were moderately but significantly shorter.

As every portion of the isolated RNA was reverse transcribed, the sequencing read expressed TCRB transcripts. Only in-frame clones appear in the TCRdb table, and some are missing; sequencing was by immunoSEQ multiplex PCR. The sample yields roughly 230,000 clones, approximately 11% seen once. The antigens for these receptors are not known. The sample consisted of naive CD4+ T cells from blood. These receptors originate from a man aged 30 to 39 with type 1 diabetes.

The chain employs TRBV7-2 and TRBJ2-1, with 9 bases lining up with TRBD1. With 4 bases clipped from V and 9 bases from J, the junction kept 4 bases outside the gene matches. Germline values: CDR1 SGHTA, CDR2 FQGNSA. This CDR3 comprises 13 residues. In nucleotides, the CDR3 is TGTGCCAGCAGCTCGGACAGGGGTGGTGAGCAGTTCTTC. Its protein product is CASSSDRGGEQFF.

This clone appeared a few times. This chain links TRBV2 with TRBJ1-2, with D unclear. This CDR3 comprises 13 residues. V was trimmed by 5 bases and J by 4 bases, leaving 11 bases between them. CDR1 is SNHLY, CDR2 FYNNEI, per germline. The CDR3 region has the DNA TGTGCCAGCAGTTACGAGGGAATCTATGGCTACACCTTC. Protein product: CASSYEGIYGYTF.

The chain employs TRBV6-5 and TRBJ1-2; 10 bases are a match to TRBD1. Looked up from germline, CDR1 is MNHEY and CDR2 is SVGAGI. Losses at the gene ends were 4 bases for V and 2 bases for J; bases not matched to a gene: 4. CDR3 length: 15 amino acids. CDR3 sequence: CASSSPGQGNYGYTF. The CDR3 DNA sequence: TGTGCCAGCAGTTCCCCGGGACAGGGGAACTATGGCTACACCTTC.

This chain links TRBV5-1 with TRBJ2-2; 11 nucleotides match TRBD1. CDR3 size: 16 residues. V shed 5 bases and J 4 bases; nucleotides not matched to a gene: 7. Germline CDR1 SGHRS, CDR2 YFSETQ. CDR3 loop: CASRQAGTGGTGELFF. CDR3 DNA sequence: TGCGCCAGCAGACAGGCCGGGACAGGGGGCACCGGGGAGCTGTTTTTT.

This clone was picked up a small number of times. This chain links TRBV9 with TRBJ2-7; 14 bases fit TRBD2. This CDR3 is 14 amino acids long. CDR1 is SGDLS, CDR2 YYNGEE, per germline. Trimming took 5 bases from V and 4 from J; bases not matched to a gene: 2. CDR3 sequence: CASRGTSGGYEQYF. DNA of the CDR3: TGTGCCAGCAGAGGGACTAGCGGGGGTTACGAGCAGTACTTC. The variable domain in full, with the rest retrieved from reference TRBV9 and TRBJ2-7, is DSGVTQTPKHLITATGQRVTLRCSPRSGDLSVYWYQQSLDQGLQFLIQYYNGEERAKGNILERFSAQQFPDLHSELNLSSLELGDSALYFCASRGTSGGYEQYFGPGTRLTVT.

This clone was seen only a few times. The chain couples TRBV6-5 to TRBJ2-3; 8 nucleotides align to TRBD2. This CDR3 spans 15 amino acids. V was pared by 7 bases and J by 2 bases, with 8 bases of the junction left unmatched. Germline V gene sequence: CDR1 MNHEY, CDR2 SVGAGI. The CDR3 sequence: CASISLAGTTDTQYF. As DNA, the CDR3 is TGTGCCAGCATCAGCCTAGCGGGTACCACAGATACGCAGTATTTT.

DNA of the CDR3: TGCGCCAGCAGCCAACCCTGGACAGGGATAAGATCTGGGGCCAACGTCCTGACTTTC. Protein: CASSQPWTGIRSGANVLTF. The V call is TRBV4-1, the J call TRBJ2-6; 8 bases fit TRBD1. In germline, CDR1 is MGHRA, CDR2 YSYEKL. The length of the CDR3 is 19 residues. V dropped 2 bases and J dropped 1; count of bases not matched to a gene: 10.

In its sample, this clone was seen a few times. The chain combines TRBV5-8 with TRBJ2-5, with D perhaps TRBD2 (5 bases). The CDR3 runs to 14 residues. The V end was cut by 1 base, the J end by 3 bases, with 10 bases between. Germline V gene data show CDR1 as SGHTS and CDR2 as YDEGEE. This CDR3 reads CASSLQNGKETQYF. In DNA, the CDR3 is TGTGCCAGCAGCTTGCAAAACGGGAAAGAGACCCAGTACTTC.

This clone was seen a handful of times. CDR3 protein: CASSSRDWGDIQYF. The CDR3 DNA reads as TGTGCCAGCAGCAGCCGGGACTGGGGGGACATTCAGTACTTC. The chain recombines TRBV2 with TRBJ2-4; D perhaps matches TRBD2 (6 bases). The germline V and J ends were trimmed by 6 bases and 8 bases, with 17 bases remaining between them. This CDR3 is built from 14 residues. Per germline, CDR1 SNHLY and CDR2 FYNNEI. Complete variable domain (other parts from reference TRBV2 and TRBJ2-4): EPEVTQTPSHQVTQMGQEVILRCVPISNHLYFYWYRQILGQKVEFLVSFYNNEISEKSEIFDDQFSVERPDGSNFTLKIRSTKLEDSAMYFCASSSRDWGDIQYFGAGTRLSVL.

This clone was seen only a few times. The chain has TRBV7-9 and TRBJ1-2; a weak D match, TRBD1 (6 bases). Germline CDR1 is SEHNR and CDR2 is FQNEAQ (reference sequence). The V end lost 3 bases, the J end lost 5 bases, and 13 bases lay between the germline ends. CDR3 size: 14 residues. This CDR3 reads CASSFDRKGYGYTF. For the CDR3, the DNA is TGTGCCAGCAGCTTCGACAGGAAAGGTTATGGCTACACCTTC.

The J gene is TRBJ1-6, the V gene TRBV5-1, with 7 bases that match TRBD1. The trim removed 2 bases at V and 8 bases at J, leaving 10 bases unmatched. The CDR3 covers 16 residues. Per germline, CDR1 SGHRS and CDR2 YFSETQ. Written as DNA, the CDR3 is TGCGCCAGCAGCTTAGAACTGACAGGGTTGGATTCACCCCTCCACTTT. Translating gives CASSLELTGLDSPLHF.

This clone was counted a few times. The rearrangement uses TRBV9 and TRBJ1-4; D is possibly TRBD1 (5 bases). Trimming shortened V by 5 bases and J by 0 bases, and 11 bases separated the two germline ends. Germline-derived CDR1 and CDR2 are SGDLS and YYNGEE. CDR3 size: 15 residues. This CDR3 reads CASSATDATNEKLFF. The CDR3 DNA is TGTGCCAGCAGTGCGACAGATGCAACTAATGAAAAACTGTTTTTT.

The table lists this clone with a few counts. This chain joins TRBV4-2 and TRBJ2-7; a weak D match, TRBD1 (6 bases). Germline CDR1 reads LGHNA; CDR2 reads YNFKEQ. With 0 bases removed from V and 2 bases from J, the gap between germline ends came to 11 bases. The length of the CDR3 is 15 residues. As DNA, the CDR3 is TGTGCCAGCAGCCAAGATATGGGACAAACCTACGAGCAGTACTTC. It encodes CASSQDMGQTYEQYF.

This clone has only a few counts. V gene TRBV7-9 combines with J gene TRBJ1-2; D is unclear. Germline CDR1 is SEHNR and CDR2 is FQNEAQ (reference sequence). The length of the CDR3 is 14 residues. V was cut by 5 bases and J by 6 bases, with 16 bases left in between. In nucleotides, the CDR3 is TGTGCCAGCAGCACCTGGCCACCTTTGAATGGCTACACCTTC. Encoded protein: CASSTWPPLNGYTF.

The table lists this clone with a few counts. V usage is TRBV29-1 and J usage is TRBJ1-2, with D uncertain. Germline assignment: CDR1 SQVTM and CDR2 ANQGSEA. The CDR3 has 12 residues. The CDR3 here is CSGSTADYGYTF. The CDR3 DNA reads TGCAGTGGATCAACAGCGGACTATGGCTACACCTTC.